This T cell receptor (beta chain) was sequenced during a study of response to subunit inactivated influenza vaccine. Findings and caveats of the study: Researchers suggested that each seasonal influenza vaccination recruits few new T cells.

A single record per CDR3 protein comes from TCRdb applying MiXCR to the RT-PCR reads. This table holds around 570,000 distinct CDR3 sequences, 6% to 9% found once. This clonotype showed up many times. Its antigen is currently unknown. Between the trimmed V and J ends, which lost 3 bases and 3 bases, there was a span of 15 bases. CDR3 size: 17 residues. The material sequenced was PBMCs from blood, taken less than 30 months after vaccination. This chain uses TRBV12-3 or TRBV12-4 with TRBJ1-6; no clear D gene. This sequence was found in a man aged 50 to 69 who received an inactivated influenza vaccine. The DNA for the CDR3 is TGTGCCAGCAGTTTTGTCCGAGGTTCTAACTATAATTCACCCCTCCACTTT. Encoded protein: CASSFVRGSNYNSPLHF.